This T cell receptor (beta chain) was identified during a study of T cell responses to AZD1222 COVID-19 vaccine. About the research overall: Whether given at about 4 or about 12 weeks, second doses were pooled.

For this clone: The antigen remains undetermined.

The CDR3 spans 14 residues. Per germline, CDR1 KGHDR and CDR2 SFDVKD. Trimming cost V 5 bases and J 0 bases, with 9 bases left between them. Sequenced by immunoSEQ multiplex PCR; TCRdb stores in-frame clones only, minus some. The profile shows 200,000 or so clones, around 93% of them singletons. Overall study findings and caveats: Baseline serostatus was positive in only six AZD1222 recipients. Possibly, clonal diversity was underestimated; donors were largely white British and included more females. Spike-specific TCR breadth rose after two AZD1222 doses, and depth rose as well.

The chain links TRBV24-1 to TRBJ1-2; D might be TRBD1 (5 bases). This specimen was peripheral blood, taken on day 0 of AZD1222 vaccination. The receptor was derived from an adult in good health. The CDR3: CATSAQGSNYGYTF. The CDR3 DNA reads as TGTGCCACCAGTGCCCAGGGCTCTAACTATGGCTACACCTTC.